The 2 T cell receptor beta chains below come from one sample, sequenced in a study of CD8+ T cells in alopecia areata. This sample's treatment: oral pan-JAK inhibitor, 5-10 mg twice daily. RNA was isolated and reverse transcribed to cDNA, the sequencing template. Only in-frame clones appear in the TCRdb table, and some are missing; sequencing was by immunoSEQ multiplex PCR. The table lists hundreds of thousands of clones, 66% of them singletons. This sample comprised CD4+ T cells sorted from blood, obtained at roughly week 45, from a patient treated with tofacitinib. All receptors derive from a human donor with alopecia areata.

This sequence joins TRBV6-1 and TRBJ1-6; D is undetermined. Germline V gene sequence: CDR1 MNHNS, CDR2 SASEGT. The CDR3 is 12 amino acids. The V and J ends lost 7 bases and 8 bases respectively, with 9 bases between them. The chain's CDR3 is CASMKIDSPLHF. In DNA form, the CDR3 reads TGTGCCAGCATGAAGATAGATTCACCCCTCCACTTT.

This sequence joins TRBV30 and TRBJ1-4, with a weak D call TRBD1 (5 bases). In germline, CDR1 is GTSNPN, CDR2 SVGIG (reference sequence). This CDR3 contains 17 residues. V lost 3 bases and J lost 4, with 21 bases in between. The CDR3: CAWSLGRMGGFNEKLFF. The CDR3 region has the DNA TGTGCCTGGAGCCTCGGACGGATGGGGGGGTTTAATGAAAAACTGTTTTTT. The entire variable domain, with the rest obtained from reference TRBV30 and TRBJ1-4, is as follows: SQTIHQWPATLVQPVGSPLSLECTVEGTSNPNLYWYRQAAGRGLQLLFYSVGIGQISSEVPQNLSASRPQDRQFILSSKKLLLSDSGFYLCAWSLGRMGGFNEKLFFGSGTQLSVL.